This entry lists 25 T cell receptor beta chains sequenced from one sample in a study of identifying expanded T cells in peripheral blood. The assay was immunoSEQ multiplex PCR, and TCRdb's table has in-frame clones only and misses some. This sample has over 45,000 clones, with approximately 83% found just once. Sequenced sample: blood. The receptor set was obtained from a person between 18 and 70 years old in good health.

This clone was detected a few times. The chain joins TRBV5-1 to TRBJ2-5; possible D gene TRBD2, 6 bases. The CDR3 length is 14 residues. Looked up from germline, CDR1 is SGHRS and CDR2 is YFSETQ. With 4 bases removed from V and 0 bases from J, the gap between germline ends came to 10 bases. CDR3 residues: CASSPGLDQETQYF. The CDR3 DNA follows: TGCGCCAGCAGCCCGGGACTGGACCAAGAGACCCAGTACTTC.

The chain employs TRBV5-1 and TRBJ1-2; D uncertain. Trimming shortened V by 5 bases and J by 0 bases, and 8 bases separated the two germline ends. The CDR3 runs to 13 residues. CDR1 is SGHRS and CDR2 is YFSETQ in the germline V gene. CDR3 sequence reads: CASSPSTNYGYTF. The CDR3 nucleotides are TGCGCCAGCAGTCCAAGCACTAACTATGGCTACACCTTC.

The gene calls are TRBV7-8 and TRBJ2-3, with D tentatively TRBD2 (6 bases). Germline V lookup: CDR1 SGHVS, CDR2 FQNEAQ. V was trimmed by 4 bases and J by 5 bases, leaving 13 bases between them. The CDR3 contains 14 residues. CDR3 nucleotides: TGTGCCAGCAGCTCGCCCTTGGGAGGAGATACGCAGTATTTT. Translated, it gives CASSSPLGGDTQYF. Combining the CDR3 with reference TRBV7-8 and TRBJ2-3 gives the whole variable domain GAGVSQSPRYKVAKRGQDVALRCDPISGHVSLFWYQQALGQGPEFLTYFQNEAQLDKSGLPSDRFFAERPEGSVSTLKIQRTQQEDSAVYLCASSSPLGGDTQYFGPGTRLTVL.

V usage is TRBV7-9 and J usage is TRBJ1-5; D unresolved. Trimming stripped 1 base from V and 4 bases from J, with 11 bases between. Germline values: CDR1 SEHNR, CDR2 FQNEAQ (reference sequence). The length of the CDR3 is 15 residues. CDR3 DNA sequence: TGTGCCAGCAGCTTAGGGGCAGGAGATAATCAGCCCCAGCATTTT. Its protein is CASSLGAGDNQPQHF.

J is TRBJ2-5 and V is TRBV6-5; TRBD2 aligns across 7 bases. Germline values: CDR1 MNHEY, CDR2 SVGAGI. Unmatched junction bases numbered 10, after V lost 6 bases and J lost 3 bases. This CDR3 is 15 amino acids long. CDR3 loop: CASSPGLGREETQYF. CDR3 nucleotide sequence: TGTGCCAGCAGCCCCGGACTAGGCCGGGAAGAGACCCAGTACTTC.

The chain uses TRBV6-1 and TRBJ1-2; D might be TRBD1 (6 bases). Per the germline V gene, CDR1 is MNHNS and CDR2 is SASEGT. V shed 6 bases and J shed 3 bases, with 14 bases lying between them. The CDR3 has 14 amino acids. CDR3 region: CASRVGGMDYGYTF. In DNA form, the CDR3 reads TGTGCCAGCAGGGTGGGGGGCATGGACTATGGCTACACCTTC.

The gene calls are TRBV2 and TRBJ1-1, with D unclear. Germline-derived CDR1 and CDR2 are SNHLY and FYNNEI. The CDR3 spans 15 residues. Trimming removed 6 bases at V and 0 bases at J, with 14 bases between. The DNA of the CDR3 is TGTGCCAGCAGGCCCGGAGGGAACATGAACACTGAAGCTTTCTTT. Protein sequence: CASRPGGNMNTEAFF.

The CDR3 protein is CASSLNTKQETQYF. The CDR3 bases are TGTGCCAGCAGTTTAAACACGAAACAAGAGACCCAGTACTTC. This chain uses TRBV6-6 with TRBJ2-5; D not certain. Trimming took 4 bases from V and 2 from J, leaving 11 bases between them. Germline V gene sequence: CDR1 MNHNY, CDR2 SVGAGI (reference sequence). The CDR3 is made up of 14 amino acids.

V gene TRBV5-4 combines with J gene TRBJ2-7; possible D gene TRBD2, 5 bases. Between the trimmed V and J ends, which lost 5 bases and 3 bases, there was a span of 21 bases. This CDR3 has 16 residues. Germline-derived CDR1 and CDR2 are SGHNT and YYREEE (reference sequence). Written as DNA, the CDR3 is TGTGCCAGCAGTCCCTCTTTGGCAGTAGCGCGCTACGAGCAGTACTTC. Encoded protein: CASSPSLAVARYEQYF.

This clone was recorded a few times. For the CDR3, the DNA is TGCGCCAGCAGCCACCCCGGACTTCATCAGCCCCAGCATTTT. It specifies CASSHPGLHQPQHF. The J gene is TRBJ1-5, the V gene TRBV4-1; unclear D gene. Germline-derived CDR1 and CDR2 are MGHRA and YSYEKL. The CDR3 has 14 residues. V dropped 3 bases and J dropped 5 bases, with 11 bases sitting between them.

The rearrangement joins TRBV4-1 to TRBJ1-2; 9 bases agree with TRBD1. CDR3 length: 17 amino acids. Germline values: CDR1 MGHRA, CDR2 YSYEKL. V was clipped by 4 bases and J by 5 bases; unmatched bases: 14. CDR3 DNA: TGCGCCAGCAGCCGGCACTATTACAGGGGGCGCCGGTATGGCTACACCTTC. Amino acids: CASSRHYYRGRRYGYTF.

Only one count was recorded for this clone. In nucleotides, the CDR3 is TGTGCCAGCAGCGTAGTAGGAGGGGTGGGAGAAAAACTGTTTTTT. Translation gives CASSVVGGVGEKLFF. The chain recombines TRBV9 with TRBJ1-4; maybe TRBD1 (5 bases). V gave up 0 bases and J gave up 8 bases, with 14 bases separating them. This CDR3 region has 15 residues. CDR1 is SGDLS and CDR2 is YYNGEE in the germline V gene.

The chain is built from TRBV5-8 and TRBJ2-5; TRBD2 matches 13 bases. There are 16 residues in the CDR3. Germline loops: CDR1 SGHTS, CDR2 YDEGEE. The trim removed 4 bases at V and 0 bases at J, leaving 3 bases unmatched. The CDR3 protein is CASSPGLAGHQETQYF. The CDR3 nucleotides are TGTGCCAGCAGCCCGGGACTAGCGGGACACCAAGAGACCCAGTACTTC.

This clone was seen once. The CDR3 DNA sequence: TGTGCCAGCAGCTTAATAACGGGATCTGGACAGGGTGACTATGGCTACACCTTC. It specifies CASSLITGSGQGDYGYTF. The rearrangement uses TRBV13 and TRBJ1-2, with TRBD1 identical over 8 bases. The germline V gene has CDR1 PRHDT and CDR2 FYEKMQ (reference sequence). CDR3 length equals 18 residues. After removal of 2 bases from V and 3 bases from J, the junction contained 14 bases not matched to a gene.

The rearrangement uses TRBV6-5 and TRBJ2-1; D is possibly TRBD2 (6 bases). The CDR3 extends over 16 amino acids. V gave up 1 base and J gave up 5 bases, with 15 bases separating them. The V gene's germline CDR1 is MNHEY and CDR2 SVGAGI. CDR3 loop: CASSYWGGVADNEQFF. CDR3 DNA: TGTGCCAGCAGTTACTGGGGTGGGGTAGCGGACAATGAGCAGTTCTTC.

This clone was counted a few times. The chain joins TRBV6-6 to TRBJ1-5; D ambiguous. Germline V lookup: CDR1 MNHNY, CDR2 SVGAGI (reference sequence). This CDR3 has 13 residues. Trimming removed 2 bases from V and 3 bases from J, with 5 bases in between. CDR3 in DNA: TGTGCCAGCAGTTACAGTTCCAATCAGCCCCAGCATTTT. Encoded protein: CASSYSSNQPQHF.

The chain joins TRBV6-1 to TRBJ1-1; the D gene is possibly TRBD1 (6 bases). Looked up from germline, CDR1 is MNHNS and CDR2 is SASEGT. V lost 3 bases to trimming and J lost 2 bases, with 19 bases between them. The CDR3 is 17 residues long. As DNA, the CDR3 is TGTGCCAGCAGTGATGCCGGACTAAGGGGGTATAACACTGAAGCTTTCTTT. This translates into CASSDAGLRGYNTEAFF.

The genes are TRBV7-9 and TRBJ1-4, with 8 positions matching TRBD1. Looked up from germline, CDR1 is SEHNR and CDR2 is FQNEAQ (reference sequence). The V segment lost 5 bases and the J segment 2 bases; nucleotides outside the gene matches: 4. The CDR3 sequence is 15 residues long. This CDR3 is CASSENRGTNEKLFF. The CDR3 nucleotides read TGTGCCAGCAGCGAAAACAGGGGGACTAATGAAAAACTGTTTTTT.

The table lists this clone with a count of one. The chain links TRBV6-5 to TRBJ2-2; D gene uncertain. The CDR3 length is 13 residues. Germline loops: CDR1 MNHEY, CDR2 SVGAGI. The ends were cut back, 1 base at V and 4 bases at J, with 4 bases in the middle. The CDR3 is CASSYFTTGELFF. The CDR3 bases are TGTGCCAGCAGTTACTTTACCACCGGGGAGCTGTTTTTT.

The chain joins TRBV30 to TRBJ2-3; D might be TRBD2 (6 bases). V was pared by 0 bases and J by 3 bases, with 19 bases between. This CDR3 is 17 amino acids long. The V gene's germline CDR1 is GTSNPN and CDR2 SVGIG (reference sequence). The CDR3 sequence: CAWSVRRRSGVTDTQYF. CDR3 coding DNA: TGTGCCTGGAGTGTACGTCGCCGCTCGGGGGTAACAGATACGCAGTATTTT.

The CDR3, as DNA: TGCGCCAGCAGCCAAGGCAGGGGGCCCGGGGACACTGAAGCTTTCTTT. Residues: CASSQGRGPGDTEAFF. This chain uses TRBV4-1 with TRBJ1-1, with 8 bases that match TRBD1. Germline lookup yields CDR1 MGHRA and CDR2 YSYEKL. V trimming: 1 base; J trimming: 3 bases; junction bases outside the gene matches: 7. There are 16 residues in the CDR3.

This chain connects TRBV2 to TRBJ1-1, with D hard to call. The V end was cut by 4 bases, the J end by 0 bases, with 6 bases between. This CDR3 contains 13 residues. Looked up from germline, CDR1 is SNHLY and CDR2 is FYNNEI. The CDR3 loop is CASSVIMNTEAFF. Here the CDR3 DNA reads TGTGCCAGCAGTGTGATTATGAACACTGAAGCTTTCTTT.

This clone was recorded once. CDR3 sequence reads: CASSAATNYGYTF. The CDR3 nucleotides are TGTGCCAGCAGCGCAGCGACCAACTATGGCTACACCTTC. The rearrangement links TRBV9 to TRBJ1-2; D ambiguous. Trimming took off 3 bases at V and 2 bases at J, with 8 bases between the two ends. The CDR3 spans 13 residues. Germline assignment: CDR1 SGDLS and CDR2 YYNGEE.

The genes are TRBV4-3 and TRBJ2-7, with D perhaps matching TRBD2 (5 bases). The CDR3 sequence is 16 residues long. The germline CDR1 and CDR2 sequences are LGHNA and YSLEER. V shed 0 bases and J shed 2 bases, with 14 bases lying between them. CDR3 sequence (DNA): TGCGCCAGCAGCCAAGATTCCAGCGGACCGACCTACGAGCAGTACTTC. Protein sequence: CASSQDSSGPTYEQYF.

The chain recombines TRBV27 with TRBJ2-3, with D possibly being TRBD2 (5 bases). CDR3 length: 14 residues. The ends were cut back, 6 bases at V and 11 bases at J, with 21 bases in the middle. CDR1 MNHEY and CDR2 SMNVEV come from the germline V gene (reference sequence). CDR3 coding DNA: TGTGCCAGCAGCCCGGTTGGCTTACCGAGGGTGCAGTATTTT. This translates into CASSPVGLPRVQYF.